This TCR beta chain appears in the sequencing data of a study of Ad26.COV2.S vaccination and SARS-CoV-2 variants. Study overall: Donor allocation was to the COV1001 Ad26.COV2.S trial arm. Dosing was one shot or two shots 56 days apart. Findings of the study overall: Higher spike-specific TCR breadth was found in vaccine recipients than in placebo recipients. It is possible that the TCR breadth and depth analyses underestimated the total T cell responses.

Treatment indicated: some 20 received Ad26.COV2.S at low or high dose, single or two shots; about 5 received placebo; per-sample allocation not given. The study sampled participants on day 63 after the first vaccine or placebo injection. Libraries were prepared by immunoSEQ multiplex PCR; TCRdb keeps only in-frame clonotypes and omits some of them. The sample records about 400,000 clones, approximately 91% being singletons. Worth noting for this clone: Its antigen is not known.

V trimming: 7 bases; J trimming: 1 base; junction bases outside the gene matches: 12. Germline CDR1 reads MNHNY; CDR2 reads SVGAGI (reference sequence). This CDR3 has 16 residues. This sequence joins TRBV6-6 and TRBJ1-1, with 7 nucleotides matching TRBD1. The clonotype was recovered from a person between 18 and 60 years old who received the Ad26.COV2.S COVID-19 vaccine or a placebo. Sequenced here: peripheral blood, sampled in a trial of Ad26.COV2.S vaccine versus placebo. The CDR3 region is CASNTLYTGENTEAFF. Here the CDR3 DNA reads TGTGCCAGCAATACCCTCTACACAGGGGAGAACACTGAAGCTTTCTTT.